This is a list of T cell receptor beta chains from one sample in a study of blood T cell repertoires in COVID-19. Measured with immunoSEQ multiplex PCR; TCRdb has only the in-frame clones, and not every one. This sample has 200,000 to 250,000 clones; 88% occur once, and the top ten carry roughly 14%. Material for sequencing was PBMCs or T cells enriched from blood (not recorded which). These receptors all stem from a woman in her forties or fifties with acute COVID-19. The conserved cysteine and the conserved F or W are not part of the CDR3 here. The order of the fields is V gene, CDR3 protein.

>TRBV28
ASSLPGNIQY
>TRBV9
ASSAGDSNQPQH
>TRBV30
AWSLQSGSYT
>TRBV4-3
ASSQGGTGFNEKLF
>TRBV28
ASSWDRVNSPLH
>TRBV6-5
ASSSREEPGELF
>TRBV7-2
ASSLVVAGEGTDTQY
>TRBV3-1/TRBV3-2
ASSQDWQGAGNEQF
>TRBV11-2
ASSRIPGQLNTEAF
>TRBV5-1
ASSQFPGTENEKLF
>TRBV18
ASSPPGQTYEQY
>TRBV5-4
ASSLGQDQETQY
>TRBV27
ASMGTGTADTQY
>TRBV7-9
ASSPPQGLYGYT
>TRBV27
ASSLILASGYNEQF